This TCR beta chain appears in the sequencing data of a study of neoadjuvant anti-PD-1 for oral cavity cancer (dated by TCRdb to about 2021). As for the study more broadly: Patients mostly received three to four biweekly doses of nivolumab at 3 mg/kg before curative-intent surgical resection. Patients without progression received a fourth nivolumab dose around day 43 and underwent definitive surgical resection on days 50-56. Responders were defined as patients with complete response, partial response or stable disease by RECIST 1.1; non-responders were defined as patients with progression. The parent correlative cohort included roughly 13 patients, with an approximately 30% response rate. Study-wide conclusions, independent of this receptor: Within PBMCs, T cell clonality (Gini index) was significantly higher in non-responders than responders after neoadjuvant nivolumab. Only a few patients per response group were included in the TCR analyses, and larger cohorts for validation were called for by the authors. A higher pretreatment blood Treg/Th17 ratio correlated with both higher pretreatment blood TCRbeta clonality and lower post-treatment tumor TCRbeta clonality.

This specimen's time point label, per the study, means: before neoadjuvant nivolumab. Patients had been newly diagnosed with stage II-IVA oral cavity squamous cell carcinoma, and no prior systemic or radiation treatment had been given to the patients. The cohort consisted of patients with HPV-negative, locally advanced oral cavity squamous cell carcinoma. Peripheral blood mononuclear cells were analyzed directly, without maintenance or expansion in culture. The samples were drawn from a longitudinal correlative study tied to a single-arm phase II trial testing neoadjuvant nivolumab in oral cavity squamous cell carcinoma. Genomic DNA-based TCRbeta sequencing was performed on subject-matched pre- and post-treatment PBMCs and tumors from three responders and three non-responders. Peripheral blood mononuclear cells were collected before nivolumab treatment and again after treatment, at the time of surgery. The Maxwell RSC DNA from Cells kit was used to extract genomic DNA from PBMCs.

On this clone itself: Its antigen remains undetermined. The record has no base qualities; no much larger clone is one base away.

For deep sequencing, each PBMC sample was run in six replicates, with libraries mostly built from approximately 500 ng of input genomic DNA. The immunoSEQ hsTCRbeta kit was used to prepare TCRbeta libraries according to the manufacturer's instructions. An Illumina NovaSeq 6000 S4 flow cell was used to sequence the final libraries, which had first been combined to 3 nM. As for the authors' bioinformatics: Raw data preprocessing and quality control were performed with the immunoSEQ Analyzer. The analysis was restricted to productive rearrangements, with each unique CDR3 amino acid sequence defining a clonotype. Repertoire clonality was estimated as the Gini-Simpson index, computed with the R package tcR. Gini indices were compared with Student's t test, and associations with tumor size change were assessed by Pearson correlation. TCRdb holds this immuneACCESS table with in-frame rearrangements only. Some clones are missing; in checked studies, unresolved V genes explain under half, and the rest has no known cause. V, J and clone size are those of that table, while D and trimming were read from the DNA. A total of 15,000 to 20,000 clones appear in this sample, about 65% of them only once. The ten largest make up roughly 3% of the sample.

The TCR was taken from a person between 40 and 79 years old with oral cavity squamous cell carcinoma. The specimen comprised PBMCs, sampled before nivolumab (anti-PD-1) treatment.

The sequence in DNA is TGTGCCAGCAGCGTAGGGTGGGAGGGCCCCGAGCAGTACTTC. It encodes CASSVGWEGPEQYF. The chain is made from TRBV9 and TRBJ2-7; 7 bases in the middle match TRBD2. CDR1 is given as SGDLS and CDR2 as YYNGEE, both from the germline V gene. Here V drops 0 bases and J drops 6 bases, and the junction holds 6 bases not matched to any gene. The CDR3 has 14 amino acids, counting the end cysteine and phenylalanine. CDR3 DNA only is kept here, 42 bases in frame from base 1.